This T cell receptor (beta chain) is drawn from a study of T cells expressing NK-cell markers. Overall study context: Sorted CD3+CD56+NKG2C+, CD3+CD56+NKG2C- and CD3+CD56-NKG2C+ T-cell subsets were beta-chain profiled. Among the eight sequenced donors, seven tested HCMV-seropositive and one tested seronegative. Study findings and constraints: About 6 donors had dominant NKG2C+ clonotypes that comprised about 1.0-7.5% of their CD8+ T cells. The study left the HCMV specificity of expanded NKG2C+ T cell clones unresolved.

TCRdb reprocessed the 5' RACE reads and stores each CDR3 protein as one record, lacking DNA. The sample totals some 460,000 distinct CDR3 sequences; its top ten clones hold roughly 1.4%. About this clonotype: Its antigen is currently unknown.

Germline-derived CDR1 and CDR2 are SNHLY and FYNNEI. The CDR3 covers 12 residues. V usage is TRBV2 and J usage is TRBJ2-5; TCRdb's D call of TRBD1 is untestable without DNA. Input material: blood T cells: a sorted CD56 or NKG2C T cell subset, CD4+ or CD8+ T cells, or bulk PBMC T cells (not recorded which). The TCR was taken from a woman aged 45 to 65 in good health. The CDR3 is CASGRTGETQYF.